Below, 9 T cell receptor beta chains from the same sample are listed, as sequenced in a study of cytomegalovirus exposure and HLA in healthy donors. The PCR used 60 Vbeta and 13 Jbeta primers. This table comes from immunoSEQ multiplex PCR, and its TCRdb copy is limited to in-frame clones, with some not included. The sample records fewer than 250,000 clones, 80% to 90% being singletons. The material sequenced was PBMCs. All receptors derive from a man aged 40-50 years in good health and CMV-seropositive.

This sequence joins TRBV10-3 and TRBJ1-1; D is possibly TRBD1 (6 bases). The CDR3 loop spans 12 amino acids. V lost 7 bases, J lost 1 base, and 7 bases lay in between. Per germline, CDR1 ENHRY and CDR2 SYGVKD. As DNA, the CDR3 is TGTGCCATCACCAGGGGGAACACTGAAGCTTTCTTT. Protein: CAITRGNTEAFF.

This chain connects TRBV15 to TRBJ2-5; tentative D call: TRBD1 (5 bases). The CDR3 loop spans 14 amino acids. V lost 0 bases and J 5 bases, leaving 10 bases between the germline ends. Germline lookup yields CDR1 LNHNV and CDR2 YYDKDF (reference sequence). The CDR3: CATSRDIRGETQYF. The CDR3 DNA reads as TGTGCCACCAGCAGAGATATTAGGGGCGAGACCCAGTACTTC.

This clone showed up just a few times. The chain links TRBV5-1 to TRBJ2-2; no clear D gene. Germline V gene lookup returns CDR1 SGHRS and CDR2 YFSETQ. CDR3 length: 14 amino acids. The V and J ends lost 3 bases and 3 bases respectively, with 9 bases between them. CDR3: CASSSDTYTGELFF. The CDR3 region has the DNA TGCGCCAGCAGCTCAGACACTTACACCGGGGAGCTGTTTTTT.

This clone was seen once. The rearrangement uses TRBV28 and TRBJ1-4, with D perhaps matching TRBD1 (5 bases). V shed 9 bases and J shed 6 bases, with 26 bases lying between them. The CDR3 has 17 residues. The germline V gene has CDR1 MDHEN and CDR2 SYDVKM. CDR3 bases: TGTGCCAGTAGCTTCCGTAGGGGCTTACTGAAGGATGAAAAACTGTTTTTT. This gives the protein CASSFRRGLLKDEKLFF.

This chain connects TRBV28 to TRBJ2-1; 8 bases fit TRBD2. J gave up 5 bases and V 8 bases, and 5 bases lay outside the gene matches. There are 13 residues in the CDR3. Germline V gives CDR1 MDHEN, CDR2 SYDVKM. In nucleotides, the CDR3 is TGTGCCAGCCTGACTAGCGTCGACAATGAGCAGTTCTTC. Translating gives CASLTSVDNEQFF.

The V gene is TRBV11-2, the J gene TRBJ1-2; D perhaps matches TRBD1 (6 bases). The germline V gene has CDR1 SGHAT and CDR2 FQNNGV. The CDR3 has 14 amino acids. V was cut by 4 bases and J by 8 bases, with 17 bases left in between. CDR3 bases: TGTGCCAGCAGCTCGCCCACGGGGGGCCTGGGCTACACCTTC. This gives the protein CASSSPTGGLGYTF.

Remarks on this clone: The sample contains more than one DNA sequence encoding this CDR3. The chain links TRBV5-1 to TRBJ1-4; TRBD1 is a possible D gene (5 bases). The CDR3 totals 14 residues. V was trimmed by 2 bases and J by 8 bases, leaving 13 bases between them. CDR1 and CDR2 from the germline V gene are SGHRS and YFSETQ. The chain's CDR3 is CASSLGQGGEKLFF. Written as DNA, the CDR3 is TGCGCCAGCAGCTTAGGCCAGGGAGGGGAAAAACTGTTTTTT.

This clone was observed a few times. The chain carries TRBV4-3 and TRBJ2-1; 14 bases fit TRBD2. Germline lookup yields CDR1 LGHNA and CDR2 YSLEER. The ends lost 0 bases at V and 9 bases at J; junction bases unmatched: 10. The length of the CDR3 is 18 residues. The CDR3 bases are TGCGCCAGCAGCCAAGATCGACTAGCGGGAGGGCCAGCGGGTGAGCAGTTCTTC. It is translated as CASSQDRLAGGPAGEQFF.

The chain couples TRBV5-1 to TRBJ1-1; D is unclear. V gave up 1 base and J gave up 2 bases, with 6 bases separating them. The germline V gene encodes CDR1 SGHRS and CDR2 YFSETQ. The CDR3 totals 13 residues. The CDR3 nucleotides read TGCGCCAGCAGCTTGAACACCAACACTGAAGCTTTCTTT. It is translated as CASSLNTNTEAFF.